This entry features one TCR beta chain sequence. The data originate from a study of beta chain features in type 1 diabetes. The germline V gene encodes CDR1 LNHDA and CDR2 SQIVND (reference sequence). The V and J ends lost 6 bases and 4 bases, in that order; junction bases with no gene match: 5. This CDR3 is built from 13 residues. Cells sorted by CD45RO/CCR7/CD25/CD127/CD95/CD27 comprised CD4+ naive, central memory, regulatory and stem cell-like memory cells. The whole isolated RNA underwent reverse transcription, so sequencing captured expressed TCRB transcripts. Clones were sequenced by immunoSEQ multiplex PCR, and TCRdb holds only the in-frame ones, with some missing. The data show around 240,000 clones, over 7.5% seen once.

The gene calls are TRBV19 and TRBJ1-2; 7 bases are a match to TRBD1. The sequenced material came from naive CD4+ T cells from blood. The sequence derives from a woman aged 18-35 years in good health. The CDR3 reads CASRGQSSYGYTF. The DNA of the CDR3 is TGTGCCAGTAGGGGACAGTCGAGCTATGGCTACACCTTC.